This TCR beta chain was documented in a study of CD8 T cells in ankylosing spondylitis. Study-level results: Disease-linked clones were found to be CD8+ and relatively rare in peripheral blood. Disease-linked clones reportedly concentrated significantly in matched ankylosing spondylitis synovial fluid.

On this clonotype: Antigen unknown.

V lost 7 bases and J lost 3, with 19 bases in between. Germline V gene data show CDR1 as LNHDA and CDR2 as SQIVND (reference sequence). The CDR3 is 16 amino acids. It was by quantitative 5'-RACE with molecular barcodes that TCR beta libraries were made. MiXCR, applied by TCRdb to the 5' RACE reads, yields one record per CDR3 protein. The data show 300,000 to 350,000 distinct CDR3 sequences, less than 25% seen once. V usage is TRBV19 and J usage is TRBJ1-5, with D unresolved. The sample consisted of blood, either unsorted or a sorted T cell fraction (not recorded which). The clonotype originates from a female donor with ankylosing spondylitis or in good health (not recorded which). This CDR3 is CASNPSRAAHNQPQHF. CDR3 DNA sequence: TGTGCCAGTAACCCATCGAGGGCAGCTCACAATCAGCCCCAGCATTTT.